The 27 T cell receptor beta chains listed next were all sequenced from one sample in a study of cytomegalovirus exposure and HLA in healthy donors. Assay used: immunoSEQ multiplex PCR; TCRdb lists only in-frame clones, some missing. The table has 220,000 or so clones, 75% to 90% seen once; the top ten hold about 14%. Material for sequencing was PBMCs. Receptors were obtained from a woman in her 30s in good health and CMV-seropositive.

About this clone itself: The sample carries other DNA sequences with the same CDR3. The chain employs TRBV7-8 and TRBJ2-1; 10 bases are a match to TRBD2. The CDR3 is made up of 16 amino acids. Looked up from germline, CDR1 is SGHVS and CDR2 is FQNEAQ. Unmatched junction bases numbered 4, after V lost 1 base and J lost 4 bases. The CDR3 DNA sequence: TGTGCCAGCAGCTTAGGTGGACTAGCGGAATACAATGAGCAGTTCTTC. Translation gives CASSLGGLAEYNEQFF.

The chain carries TRBV6-6 and TRBJ2-7; 8 bases are shared with TRBD2. Germline V gene sequence: CDR1 MNHNY, CDR2 SVGAGI (reference sequence). This CDR3 contains 16 residues. V lost 3 bases, J lost 2 bases, and 9 bases stayed unmatched. For the CDR3, the DNA is TGTGCCAGCAGTTATCCGTCTAGCGGGCGTACCTACGAGCAGTACTTC. It codes for CASSYPSSGRTYEQYF.

V usage is TRBV7-2 and J usage is TRBJ2-5; D ambiguous. The germline CDR1 and CDR2 sequences are SGHTA and FQGNSA. This CDR3 spans 14 amino acids. Trimming removed 2 bases at V and 5 bases at J, with 12 bases between. The DNA of the CDR3 is TGTGCCAGCAGCTTACAGCCGCGTTCCGAGACCCAGTACTTC. Translated, it gives CASSLQPRSETQYF.

This clone has just a few counts. The gene calls are TRBV28 and TRBJ2-4; TRBD1 matches 7 bases. The CDR3 runs to 16 residues. The trim removed 6 bases at V and 1 base at J, leaving 9 bases unmatched. The germline V gene has CDR1 MDHEN and CDR2 SYDVKM. The CDR3 DNA sequence: TGTGCCAGCAGGAACACAGGGGACGGTGCCAAAAACATTCAGTACTTC. Residues: CASRNTGDGAKNIQYF.

The chain joins TRBV5-4 to TRBJ2-1, with TRBD1 identical over 7 bases. Germline trimming cut 2 bases from V and 7 bases from J; bases unmatched to any gene: 9. The germline CDR1 and CDR2 sequences are SGHNT and YYREEE (reference sequence). The CDR3 has 15 amino acids. The CDR3 nucleotides are TGTGCCAGCAGCTTTAGGACAGGTTTCTCTAATGAGCAGTTCTTC. Its translation: CASSFRTGFSNEQFF.

The genes are TRBV29-1 and TRBJ2-7; D is undetermined. V was trimmed by 4 bases and J by 0 bases, leaving 10 bases between them. The germline V gene has CDR1 SQVTM and CDR2 ANQGSEA. The CDR3 totals 13 residues. The CDR3 bases are TGCAGCGTTGTGGTGACCTCCTCCTACGAGCAGTACTTC. This codes for CSVVVTSSYEQYF.

This clone turned up a few times. The chain combines TRBV12-5 with TRBJ2-4; 7 positions match TRBD1. The V gene end was trimmed by 2 bases and the J gene end by 3 bases; junction bases not matched to a gene: 10. This CDR3 comprises 17 residues. Germline V gene sequence: CDR1 LGHNT, CDR2 FRNRAP. CDR3 bases: TGTGCTAGTGGTTTGACGACGGGACAGCGAGTCAAAAACATTCAGTACTTC. It specifies CASGLTTGQRVKNIQYF. Drawing the rest from reference TRBV12-5 and TRBJ2-4, the complete variable domain is DARVTQTPRHKVTEMGQEVTMRCQPILGHNTVFWYRQTMMQGLELLAYFRNRAPLDDSGMPKDRFSAEMPDATLATLKIQPSEPRDSAVYFCASGLTTGQRVKNIQYFGAGTRLSVL.

V gene TRBV27 combines with J gene TRBJ1-2; no reliable D call. The V and J ends lost 5 bases and 2 bases respectively, with 9 bases between them. CDR1 is MNHEY and CDR2 is SMNVEV in the germline V gene (reference sequence). This CDR3 is built from 13 residues. The DNA of the CDR3 is TGTGCCAGCAGTGCGAATGGAAACTATGGCTACACCTTC. It translates to CASSANGNYGYTF.

The V gene is TRBV25-1, the J gene TRBJ1-3, with D uncertain. Germline lookup yields CDR1 MGHDK and CDR2 SYGVNS. CDR3 size: 15 residues. The germline V and J ends were trimmed by 5 bases and 0 bases, with 11 bases remaining between them. This chain's CDR3 is CASSPTLSSGNTIYF. CDR3 in DNA: TGTGCCAGCAGTCCCACCCTCAGCTCTGGAAACACCATATATTTT.

As concerns this clone: The junction differs from germline at one of its ends, possibly a read error. The sample carries other DNA sequences with the same CDR3. The chain recombines TRBV27 with TRBJ1-3, with D hard to call. CDR1 is MNHEY and CDR2 is SMNVEV in the germline V gene (reference sequence). The CDR3 loop spans 11 amino acids. The CDR3: CASSSGNTIYF. The CDR3 DNA is TGTGCCAGCAGTTCTGGCAACACCATATATTTT.

The chain has TRBV11-1 and TRBJ2-3; a weak D match, TRBD2 (6 bases). CDR1 is SGHAT, CDR2 FQDESV, per germline (reference sequence). The CDR3 has 15 residues. The V and J ends lost 5 bases and 4 bases respectively, with 16 bases between them. The CDR3 DNA follows: TGTGCCAGCAGCAGAGGAGGGCGGGAATCAGATACGCAGTATTTT. It encodes CASSRGGRESDTQYF.

The chain recombines TRBV6-1 with TRBJ1-2, with TRBD1 as a possible D gene (5 bases). The V end lost 7 bases, the J end lost 6 bases, and 18 bases lay between the germline ends. Germline CDR1 and CDR2: MNHNS and SASEGT. This CDR3 is 14 amino acids long. In nucleotides, the CDR3 is TGTGCCAGCAAGGTTGGGGGAGAAAAAAATGGCTACACCTTC. Its translation: CASKVGGEKNGYTF.

The chain carries TRBV18 and TRBJ1-1; D is ambiguous. Germline lookup yields CDR1 KGHSH and CDR2 LQKENI. The CDR3 covers 14 residues. The V and J ends lost 5 bases and 6 bases respectively, with 16 bases between them. CDR3 loop: CASSGLSPNAEAFF. The DNA for the CDR3 is TGTGCCAGCTCAGGGTTGAGTCCAAACGCTGAAGCTTTCTTT.

The J gene is TRBJ1-2, the V gene TRBV29-1; maybe TRBD1 (6 bases). V was cut by 7 bases and J by 4 bases, with 19 bases left in between. The CDR3 covers 14 residues. CDR1 is SQVTM, CDR2 ANQGSEA, per germline. The CDR3 here is CSGLAAGAGYGYTF. Here the CDR3 DNA reads TGCAGCGGCTTAGCAGCAGGGGCGGGCTATGGCTACACCTTC.

This clone has just one count. The chain employs TRBV30 and TRBJ2-1; perhaps TRBD2 as D (5 bases). CDR3 length: 13 residues. The ends were cut back, 3 bases at V and 9 bases at J, with 15 bases in the middle. Germline V CDR1 and CDR2: GTSNPN, SVGIG (reference sequence). The CDR3 nucleotides are TGTGCCTGGAGCGGGATTAGTTCCGGTGAGCAGTTCTTC. As protein: CAWSGISSGEQFF.

The chain joins TRBV18 to TRBJ2-5, with a tentative D call TRBD2 (6 bases). The CDR3 contains 16 residues. CDR1 and CDR2 (germline): KGHSH, LQKENI. V shed 6 bases and J shed 1 base, with 18 bases lying between them. CDR3 in DNA: TGTGCCAGCTCCCGCCCCGAGGGTAGCGGCCAAGAGACCCAGTACTTC. Its protein product is CASSRPEGSGQETQYF.

This sequence joins TRBV4-1 and TRBJ2-7; the match to TRBD1 covers 8 bases. Germline assignment: CDR1 MGHRA and CDR2 YSYEKL. V was pared by 1 base and J by 6 bases, with 5 bases of the junction left unmatched. The CDR3 covers 14 residues. In nucleotides, the CDR3 is TGCGCCAGCAGCCAAGGGGCAGGGGGCGGCGAGCAGTACTTC. Its translation is CASSQGAGGGEQYF.

This clone came up a few times. The chain joins TRBV6-1 to TRBJ1-1; D not certain. V dropped 2 bases and J dropped 7 bases, with 5 bases sitting between them. This CDR3 has 11 amino acids. Germline V CDR1 and CDR2: MNHNS, SASEGT. The CDR3 loop is CASSEMGEAFF. The CDR3 nucleotides are TGTGCCAGCAGTGAAATGGGTGAAGCTTTCTTT.

The chain joins TRBV5-1 to TRBJ2-7; a possible D gene is TRBD1 (5 bases). V was pared by 4 bases and J by 3 bases, with 14 bases between. The CDR3 loop spans 14 amino acids. CDR1 and CDR2 from the germline V gene are SGHRS and YFSETQ. The chain's CDR3 is CASSSAGHNYEQYF. The CDR3 coding sequence is TGCGCCAGCAGCAGCGCAGGGCACAACTACGAGCAGTACTTC. Full variable domain (rest looked up from reference TRBV5-1 and TRBJ2-7): KAGVTQTPRYLIKTRGQQVTLSCSPISGHRSVSWYQQTPGQGLQFLFEYFSETQRNKGNFPGRFSGRQFSNSRSEMNVSTLELGDSALYLCASSSAGHNYEQYFGPGTRLTVT.

The chain joins TRBV9 to TRBJ1-4; the D is unclear. The V end was cut by 4 bases, the J end by 5 bases, with 6 bases between. Germline V gene sequence: CDR1 SGDLS, CDR2 YYNGEE. The CDR3 length is 12 residues. The CDR3 loop reads CASSIGNEKLFF. CDR3 nucleotide sequence: TGTGCCAGCAGCATAGGGAATGAAAAACTGTTTTTT. Filled out from reference TRBV9 and TRBJ1-4, the complete variable domain reads DSGVTQTPKHLITATGQRVTLRCSPRSGDLSVYWYQQSLDQGLQFLIQYYNGEERAKGNILERFSAQQFPDLHSELNLSSLELGDSALYFCASSIGNEKLFFGSGTQLSVL.

This clone has just a few counts. CDR3 sequence: CASSVDRTTDTQYF. The CDR3 DNA sequence: TGTGCCAGCAGCGTAGACAGGACCACAGATACGCAGTATTTT. The V and J genes are TRBV9 and TRBJ2-3; the D gene is possibly TRBD1 (5 bases). V gave up 0 bases and J gave up 2 bases, with 7 bases separating them. Germline lookup yields CDR1 SGDLS and CDR2 YYNGEE. CDR3 length: 14 amino acids. Looking up the rest from reference TRBV9 and TRBJ2-3 gives the full variable domain: DSGVTQTPKHLITATGQRVTLRCSPRSGDLSVYWYQQSLDQGLQFLIQYYNGEERAKGNILERFSAQQFPDLHSELNLSSLELGDSALYFCASSVDRTTDTQYFGPGTRLTVL.

V and J are TRBV28 and TRBJ2-1; tentatively, D is TRBD2 (5 bases). This CDR3 region has 13 residues. Deletions cut 6 bases from V and 9 bases from J, with 15 bases between. Germline-derived CDR1 and CDR2 are MDHEN and SYDVKM. The CDR3 spells CASSQPGLSEQFF. In DNA, the CDR3 is TGTGCCAGCAGCCAGCCCGGACTTAGTGAGCAGTTCTTC.

V usage is TRBV7-8 and J usage is TRBJ2-5; 11 bases agree with TRBD2. This CDR3 contains 14 residues. V lost 3 bases and J lost 3; bases outside the gene matches: 0. Per germline, CDR1 SGHVS and CDR2 FQNEAQ. The CDR3 loop reads CASSLGLAEETQYF. The CDR3 DNA sequence: TGTGCCAGCAGCTTGGGACTAGCGGAAGAGACCCAGTACTTC.

This rearrangement joins TRBV4-1 to TRBJ1-1; TRBD1 is a possible D gene (5 bases). Trimming removed 3 bases from V and 1 base from J, with 15 bases in between. The CDR3 runs to 16 residues. Germline V gene sequence: CDR1 MGHRA, CDR2 YSYEKL. CDR3 in DNA: TGCGCCAGCAGCCACTGGGCGACGACAGAGAACACTGAAGCTTTCTTT. Its translation: CASSHWATTENTEAFF.

This clone was found once. The chain combines TRBV27 with TRBJ2-7, with 10 bases aligning to TRBD2. CDR1 is MNHEY, CDR2 SMNVEV, per germline (reference sequence). There are 15 residues in the CDR3. Losses at the gene ends were 4 bases for V and 2 bases for J; bases not matched to a gene: 5. CDR3 DNA sequence: TGTGCCAGCAGTTCCGGGACTAGCGATACCTACGAGCAGTACTTC. This gives the protein CASSSGTSDTYEQYF.

The chain is built from TRBV13 and TRBJ2-2; tentatively, D is TRBD2 (5 bases). Germline assignment: CDR1 PRHDT and CDR2 FYEKMQ (reference sequence). Trimming stripped 5 bases from V and 2 bases from J, with 9 bases between. The length of the CDR3 is 14 residues. The CDR3 spells CASSPGSNTGELFF. In DNA, the CDR3 is TGTGCCAGCAGCCCGGGATCTAACACCGGGGAGCTGTTTTTT.

This chain links TRBV29-1 with TRBJ1-1; D possibly corresponds to TRBD1 (5 bases). The CDR3 runs to 11 residues. Germline loops: CDR1 SQVTM, CDR2 ANQGSEA. V was cut by 3 bases and J by 7 bases, with 9 bases left in between. The CDR3 coding sequence is TGCAGCGTTGATGGGAGGGGTGAAGCTTTCTTT. Translating gives CSVDGRGEAFF.